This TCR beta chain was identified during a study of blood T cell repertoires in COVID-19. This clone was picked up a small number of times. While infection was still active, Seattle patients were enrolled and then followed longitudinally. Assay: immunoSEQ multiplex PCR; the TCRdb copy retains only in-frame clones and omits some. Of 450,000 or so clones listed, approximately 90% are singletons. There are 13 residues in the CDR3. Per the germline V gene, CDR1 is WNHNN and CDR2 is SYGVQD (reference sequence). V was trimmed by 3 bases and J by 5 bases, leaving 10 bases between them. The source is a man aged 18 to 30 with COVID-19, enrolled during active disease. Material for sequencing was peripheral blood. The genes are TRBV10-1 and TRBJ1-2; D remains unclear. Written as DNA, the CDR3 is TGCGCCAGCAGTGAACGGGTTGGGTATGGCTACACCTTC. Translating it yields CASSERVGYGYTF.